A selection of T cell receptor beta chains follows, all from one sample in a study of blood T cell repertoires in COVID-19. The repertoire was sequenced with immunoSEQ multiplex PCR; TCRdb's copy has only in-frame clones and lacks some. The sample holds 250,000 to 350,000 clones, 75% to 90% seen once. The sequencing sample was made of peripheral blood. Source of these receptors: a woman in her 30s who had recovered from COVID-19. CDR3s include the opening cysteine and the closing phenylalanine or tryptophan. Each record gives: D gene, clone size, V gene, J gene, CDR3 protein, CDR3 DNA. A D gene is named only where the DNA matches it firmly. Where a row states a size, it is once, few, many or the class of an expanded clone; other rows omit it.

TRBD1	NA	TRBV6-5	TRBJ2-5	CASSTPRQGPAQYF	TGTGCCAGCAGTACCCCTAGACAGGGCCCGGCCCAGTACTTC
TRBD1	NA	TRBV6-1	TRBJ1-5	CASSEDRGRNQPQHF	TGTGCCAGCAGTGAGGACAGGGGGCGCAATCAGCCCCAGCATTTT
TRBD2	NA	TRBV27	TRBJ2-3	CASSSGSVGGDTQYF	TGTGCCAGTTCTAGCGGGAGCGTGGGAGGAGATACGCAGTATTTT
TRBD1	NA	TRBV18	TRBJ1-1	CASSPPGTDLNTEAFF	TGTGCCAGCTCCCCGCCCGGGACAGATTTGAACACTGAAGCTTTCTTT
NA	NA	TRBV11-2	TRBJ1-1	CASRPGYRNTEAFF	TGTGCCAGCAGGCCAGGGTATAGGAACACTGAAGCTTTCTTT
TRBD1	NA	TRBV30	TRBJ1-2	CAWSVGRQGYGYTF	TGTGCCTGGAGTGTAGGCCGACAGGGGTATGGCTACACCTTC
TRBD1	NA	TRBV19	TRBJ2-7	CASSIRQGARSYEQYF	TGTGCCAGTAGTATTCGACAGGGGGCGCGTAGCTACGAGCAGTACTTC
TRBD1	NA	TRBV19	TRBJ2-3	CASSLRQGAGGDTQYF	TGTGCCAGTAGTCTGAGACAGGGGGCCGGTGGAGATACGCAGTATTTT
TRBD1	once	TRBV2	TRBJ1-1	CASRDRNTEAFF	TGTGCCAGCCGGGACAGGAACACTGAAGCTTTCTTT
TRBD1	NA	TRBV27	TRBJ2-1	CASTSTGGRSEQFF	TGTGCCAGCACATCGACAGGGGGTCGGAGTGAGCAGTTCTTC
TRBD2	NA	TRBV7-2	TRBJ2-1	CASSRPGLVDEQFF	TGTGCCAGCAGCAGGCCGGGACTAGTGGATGAGCAGTTCTTC
TRBD2	NA	TRBV7-9	TRBJ2-2	CASSLIRDYGELFF	TGTGCCAGCAGCTTAATACGGGACTACGGGGAGCTGTTTTTT
TRBD1	few	TRBV2	TRBJ2-2	CASSRTGSDTGELFF	TGTGCCAGCAGCCGGACAGGGTCGGACACCGGGGAGCTGTTTTTT
TRBD1	NA	TRBV5-1	TRBJ2-1	CASSRVRTGPNEQFF	TGCGCCAGCAGCAGAGTGAGGACAGGGCCCAATGAGCAGTTCTTC
NA	NA	TRBV5-5	TRBJ2-3	CASSLDRLKTDTQYF	TGTGCCAGCAGCTTGGACAGGTTGAAAACAGATACGCAGTATTTT
TRBD2	NA	TRBV7-3	TRBJ2-3	CASSSSGPTDTQYF	TGTGCCAGCAGCTCTAGCGGGCCCACAGATACGCAGTATTTT